This T cell receptor (beta chain) comes out of a study of T cell repertoires in cytomegalovirus infection. Study as a whole: Recently identified HLA-C-restricted CMV epitopes were among the peptides used. Both a matching HLA type and CMV infection were indicated by public TCR beta signatures.

TCRdb re-derived calls from the reads in MiXCR, one entry per CDR3 protein. In the table there are roughly 920,000 distinct CDR3 sequences, around 31% of which are singletons. Points from the study as a whole: Summed public TCR beta family frequency identified CMV carriers bearing the relevant HLA.

This clonotype was seen more than once but under ten times. The target antigen is unknown. CDR1 and CDR2 from the germline V gene are SGHTA and FQGTGA. CDR3 length equals 14 residues. V gave up 2 bases and J gave up 4 bases, with 10 bases separating them. Material: cultured CD8+ T cells from PBMCs, obtained from culture after CMV antigen stimulation. The receptor comes from a human donor in good health (CMV status not recorded). Some clones in this sample may be carry-over from other donors' samples. The chain recombines TRBV7-3 with TRBJ2-3, with D uncertain. CDR3 sequence: CASSLSLGPDTQYF. The CDR3 DNA is TGTGCCAGCAGCTTATCTCTAGGGCCAGATACGCAGTATTTT.